The rows below give T cell receptor beta chains drawn from one sample of a study of cytomegalovirus exposure and HLA in healthy donors. TCRdb's copy holds only in-frame clones and misses some; the assay was immunoSEQ multiplex PCR. The sample consists of 100,000 to 150,000 clones, more than 70% of them appearing once. Input material: PBMCs. The receptors derive from a woman in her fifties or sixties in good health and CMV-seronegative. The CDR3 runs from the conserved cysteine through the conserved F or W. Fields, in order: D gene, J gene, CDR3 length, V gene, clone size, CDR3 protein. A D gene is named only where the DNA matches it firmly. Some rows mark clone size as missing; the rest say once, few, many or name a class of expanded clone.

d_gene: TRBD2
j_gene: TRBJ2-5
len: 15
v_gene: TRBV5-1
abundance: few
CDR3aa: CASSPSGGKQETQYF

d_gene: TRBD1
j_gene: TRBJ2-5
len: 16
v_gene: TRBV18
abundance: NA
CDR3aa: CASSPQGAYIKETQYF

d_gene: NA
j_gene: TRBJ2-5
len: 13
v_gene: TRBV19
abundance: NA
CDR3aa: CASSRGLQETQYF

d_gene: TRBD2
j_gene: TRBJ2-1
len: 18
v_gene: TRBV10-3
abundance: NA
CDR3aa: CAISVGLAGGGSYNEQFF

d_gene: NA
j_gene: TRBJ2-2
len: 16
v_gene: TRBV13
abundance: NA
CDR3aa: CASSLGRGNLAGELFF

d_gene: NA
j_gene: TRBJ2-7
len: 13
v_gene: TRBV27
abundance: NA
CDR3aa: CASRQADFYEQYF

d_gene: NA
j_gene: TRBJ2-6
len: 15
v_gene: TRBV10-1
abundance: NA
CDR3aa: CASSEGGSGANVLTF

d_gene: NA
j_gene: TRBJ2-2
len: 15
v_gene: TRBV11-3
abundance: NA
CDR3aa: CASSPDGESVGELFF

d_gene: NA
j_gene: TRBJ2-3
len: 17
v_gene: TRBV19
abundance: NA
CDR3aa: CASRKVPPGSNTDTQYF

d_gene: NA
j_gene: TRBJ1-5
len: 14
v_gene: TRBV19
abundance: NA
CDR3aa: CASSISGMNQPQHF

d_gene: TRBD1
j_gene: TRBJ1-1
len: 16
v_gene: TRBV27
abundance: NA
CDR3aa: CASSSEKTGGYTEAFF

d_gene: TRBD1
j_gene: TRBJ1-1
len: 15
v_gene: TRBV6-5
abundance: NA
CDR3aa: CASSRQGAMNTEAFF

d_gene: NA
j_gene: TRBJ1-3
len: 13
v_gene: TRBV11-2
abundance: NA
CDR3aa: CASSSFTGNTIYF

d_gene: NA
j_gene: TRBJ1-1
len: 13
v_gene: TRBV6-1
abundance: NA
CDR3aa: CASSWDIATEAFF

d_gene: NA
j_gene: TRBJ1-4
len: 14
v_gene: TRBV6-5
abundance: NA
CDR3aa: CASRYSLTNEKLFF

d_gene: TRBD1
j_gene: TRBJ1-5
len: 16
v_gene: TRBV19
abundance: few
CDR3aa: CASSRVGQGANQPQHF

d_gene: NA
j_gene: TRBJ2-1
len: 15
v_gene: TRBV7-9
abundance: NA
CDR3aa: CASRPQWLADNEQFF

d_gene: NA
j_gene: TRBJ2-3
len: 13
v_gene: TRBV30
abundance: NA
CDR3aa: CAWTRGSTDTQYF

d_gene: NA
j_gene: TRBJ1-2
len: 14
v_gene: TRBV6-5
abundance: NA
CDR3aa: CASSYSRGAAGYTF

d_gene: NA
j_gene: TRBJ2-1
len: 15
v_gene: TRBV4-1
abundance: few
CDR3aa: CASSRLTGTYNEQFF

d_gene: NA
j_gene: TRBJ2-3
len: 17
v_gene: TRBV7-2
abundance: NA
CDR3aa: CASSQGIGGRRTDTQYF

d_gene: NA
j_gene: TRBJ1-1
len: 14
v_gene: TRBV19
abundance: NA
CDR3aa: CATAPGATSTEAFF

d_gene: NA
j_gene: TRBJ2-2
len: 13
v_gene: TRBV30
abundance: NA
CDR3aa: CAWSVFSAGELFF

d_gene: NA
j_gene: TRBJ2-7
len: 14
v_gene: TRBV6-1
abundance: once
CDR3aa: CASSEAGFSYEQYF

d_gene: NA
j_gene: TRBJ2-2
len: 20
v_gene: TRBV9
abundance: NA
CDR3aa: CASSDYGTLTTRANTGELFF

d_gene: NA
j_gene: TRBJ2-3
len: 10
v_gene: TRBV29-1
abundance: NA
CDR3aa: CSGSDATQYF

d_gene: TRBD1
j_gene: TRBJ2-7
len: 15
v_gene: TRBV28
abundance: NA
CDR3aa: CASSPVGTGKFEQYF

d_gene: TRBD1
j_gene: TRBJ1-6
len: 15
v_gene: TRBV6-5
abundance: once
CDR3aa: CASSYAQGANSPLHF

d_gene: TRBD1
j_gene: TRBJ2-7
len: 11
v_gene: TRBV5-6
abundance: NA
CDR3aa: CASSQQGKQYF

d_gene: NA
j_gene: TRBJ2-2
len: 13
v_gene: TRBV19
abundance: NA
CDR3aa: CASSIERGTELFF

d_gene: NA
j_gene: TRBJ2-1
len: 14
v_gene: TRBV5-1
abundance: NA
CDR3aa: CASSLPGSYNEQFF

d_gene: NA
j_gene: TRBJ1-4
len: 15
v_gene: TRBV7-8
abundance: NA
CDR3aa: CATSRNKGQGEKLFF

d_gene: TRBD1
j_gene: TRBJ1-1
len: 15
v_gene: TRBV9
abundance: NA
CDR3aa: CASSVTGTANTEAFF

d_gene: TRBD1
j_gene: TRBJ2-7
len: 14
v_gene: TRBV28
abundance: NA
CDR3aa: CASSPWDRSYEQYF

d_gene: NA
j_gene: TRBJ1-2
len: 12
v_gene: TRBV6-1
abundance: NA
CDR3aa: CASTGQMGGYTF

d_gene: NA
j_gene: TRBJ1-2
len: 15
v_gene: TRBV27
abundance: NA
CDR3aa: CASSPTAGGNYGYTF

d_gene: NA
j_gene: TRBJ1-5
len: 14
v_gene: TRBV7-8
abundance: NA
CDR3aa: CASSPDPGEQPQHF

d_gene: NA
j_gene: TRBJ1-1
len: 16
v_gene: TRBV5-4
abundance: NA
CDR3aa: CASSSMGGGRNTEAFF

d_gene: TRBD1
j_gene: TRBJ1-2
len: 13
v_gene: TRBV7-9
abundance: NA
CDR3aa: CASSFQGAGGYTF

d_gene: NA
j_gene: TRBJ2-2
len: 17
v_gene: TRBV5-5
abundance: NA
CDR3aa: CASSLEAGITGTGELFF

d_gene: TRBD2
j_gene: TRBJ2-2
len: 16
v_gene: TRBV4-1
abundance: NA
CDR3aa: CASSLAGGWNTGELFF

d_gene: NA
j_gene: TRBJ1-2
len: 14
v_gene: TRBV4-1
abundance: NA
CDR3aa: CASSHLGASDGYTF

d_gene: NA
j_gene: TRBJ1-3
len: 15
v_gene: TRBV10-3
abundance: few
CDR3aa: CAISEPFGQGNTIYF

d_gene: NA
j_gene: TRBJ2-1
len: 15
v_gene: TRBV5-1
abundance: NA
CDR3aa: CASSFAGNSYNEQFF

d_gene: TRBD2
j_gene: TRBJ2-3
len: 15
v_gene: TRBV4-2
abundance: NA
CDR3aa: CASSHQRGNTDTQYF

d_gene: NA
j_gene: TRBJ2-2
len: 15
v_gene: TRBV18
abundance: few
CDR3aa: CASSPRQGDTGELFF

d_gene: NA
j_gene: TRBJ2-7
len: 11
v_gene: TRBV20-1
abundance: few
CDR3aa: CSARDRDEQYF

d_gene: TRBD2
j_gene: TRBJ2-2
len: 16
v_gene: TRBV6-4
abundance: NA
CDR3aa: CASSDSAGGGTGELFF

d_gene: TRBD2
j_gene: TRBJ2-2
len: 16
v_gene: TRBV7-3
abundance: NA
CDR3aa: CASSLLGLAYTGELFF

d_gene: NA
j_gene: TRBJ1-2
len: 13
v_gene: TRBV9
abundance: NA
CDR3aa: CASSVATNYGYTF

d_gene: TRBD1
j_gene: TRBJ2-7
len: 13
v_gene: TRBV5-1
abundance: NA
CDR3aa: CASSLDRGDEQYF

d_gene: NA
j_gene: TRBJ1-5
len: 13
v_gene: TRBV7-3
abundance: NA
CDR3aa: CASSFGVNQPQHF

d_gene: TRBD2
j_gene: TRBJ2-3
len: 20
v_gene: TRBV5-1
abundance: NA
CDR3aa: CASSYLTPSGGARSADTQYF

d_gene: NA
j_gene: TRBJ2-3
len: 12
v_gene: TRBV28
abundance: NA
CDR3aa: CASFEGSDTQYF

d_gene: NA
j_gene: TRBJ1-1
len: 16
v_gene: TRBV9
abundance: NA
CDR3aa: CASSVLDLPVNTEAFF

d_gene: TRBD1
j_gene: TRBJ1-1
len: 14
v_gene: TRBV7-2
abundance: few
CDR3aa: CASNPNRGSSAAFF